This T cell receptor beta chain was sequenced during a study of blood T cell repertoires in COVID-19. Overall study: Acute-phase and convalescent COVID-19 samples originated in the United States, Italy and Spain. T cells, B-cell-depleted T cells, or PBMCs supplied cDNA or gDNA.

Deletions cut 4 bases from V and 5 bases from J, with 4 bases between. The CDR3 contains 11 residues. Germline CDR1 is LNHDA and CDR2 is SQIVND (reference sequence). The authors' processing: Estimation of nucleated cell counts was performed using reference gene primer amplification. The method was immunoSEQ multiplex PCR; TCRdb's version includes in-frame clones alone and lacks a portion of them. V and J calls and clone size are those listed in that table; D and trimming were worked out from the DNA. The repertoire holds roughly 170,000 clones, over 60% seen once, with roughly 25% in the top ten. This TCR came from a woman between 70 and 85 years old with acute or convalescent COVID-19. The sample consisted of peripheral blood. This chain joins TRBV19 and TRBJ2-3; no firm D call. The CDR3 DNA reads TGTGCCAGTAGTAGACTAGATACGCAGTATTTT. This translates into CASSRLDTQYF.